These T cell receptor beta chains were read from a single sample in a study of blood T cell repertoires in COVID-19. Sequencing used immunoSEQ multiplex PCR; TCRdb keeps in-frame clones, though not all of them. The table includes about 62,000 clones, about 88% detected once. The sample consisted of peripheral blood. These TCRs come from a man aged 70-80 years with acute or convalescent COVID-19. Each CDR3 is given with its conserved first and last residue. The D gene is left open where the match is weak. Clone size is not always given. Where it is, it says once, few, many or a class for expanded clones.

clone_size j_call d_call v_call cdr3_aa cdr3_nt
NA TRBJ2-1 NA TRBV7-8 CASSPSYRTHYNEQFF TGTGCCAGCAGCCCTAGCTACCGGACCCACTACAATGAGCAGTTCTTC
NA TRBJ2-7 TRBD1 TRBV5-1 CASSPGQEQYF TGCGCCAGCAGCCCGGGACAGGAGCAGTACTTC
NA TRBJ1-1 NA TRBV5-1 CASSFSQGTPAFF TGCGCCAGCAGCTTCAGCCAGGGGACGCCAGCTTTCTTT
once TRBJ1-5 NA TRBV7-8 CASSSGHRNQPQHF TGTGCCAGCAGCTCGGGACACCGCAATCAGCCCCAGCATTTT
NA TRBJ2-1 TRBD1 TRBV27 CASSFRGREGEQFF TGTGCCAGCAGTTTCAGGGGGCGCGAGGGTGAGCAGTTCTTC
NA TRBJ2-2 TRBD1 TRBV7-7 CASSWGTGESGELFF TGTGCCAGCAGCTGGGGGACAGGGGAGTCCGGGGAGCTGTTTTTT
NA TRBJ2-1 TRBD2 TRBV5-4 CASSVPTSGRGNEQFF TGTGCCAGCAGCGTCCCGACTAGCGGGAGAGGCAATGAGCAGTTCTTC
NA TRBJ1-5 NA TRBV6-1 CASSGPQGTARSNQPQHF TGTGCCAGCAGTGGCCCCCAGGGGACGGCTCGGAGCAATCAGCCCCAGCATTTT
NA TRBJ1-5 TRBD1 TRBV28 CASSPTGQGNQPQHF TGTGCCAGCAGTCCGACCGGACAGGGGAACCAGCCCCAGCATTTT
few TRBJ1-1 NA TRBV7-3 CASSLRGGGEAFF TGTGCCAGCAGCCTGCGGGGTGGAGGTGAAGCTTTCTTT
NA TRBJ2-1 TRBD2 TRBV5-4 CASSLGLAGGTYNEQFF TGTGCCAGCAGCTTGGGACTAGCGGGGGGGACTTACAATGAGCAGTTCTTC
NA TRBJ2-3 NA TRBV5-5 CASSLEADTQYF TGTGCCAGCAGCTTGGAAGCGGATACGCAGTATTTT
NA TRBJ2-3 TRBD1 TRBV7-3 CASSAGQGSSTDTQYF TGTGCCAGCAGCGCAGGACAGGGCTCTAGCACAGATACGCAGTATTTT
NA TRBJ1-4 NA TRBV30 CAYGTGTRGEKLFF TGTGCCTATGGGACCGGGACTAGAGGCGAAAAACTGTTTTTT
NA TRBJ2-5 TRBD1 TRBV7-9 CASSPVGRGRKETQYF TGTGCCAGCAGCCCAGTGGGCAGGGGGCGGAAAGAGACCCAGTACTTC
NA TRBJ2-7 NA TRBV12-3/TRBV12-4 CASSGVSYEQYF TGTGCCAGCAGCGGGGTCTCCTACGAGCAGTACTTC
NA TRBJ2-7 TRBD2 TRBV5-1 CASSSGTSGSEQYF TGCGCCAGCAGTTCGGGGACTAGCGGGAGCGAGCAGTACTTC
NA TRBJ2-2 TRBD2 TRBV6-5 CASRLAENTGELFF TGTGCCAGCAGACTAGCGGAAAACACCGGGGAGCTGTTTTTT
NA TRBJ2-1 NA TRBV11-3 CASSQGRAEQFF TGTGCCAGCAGTCAGGGTAGGGCTGAGCAGTTCTTC
NA TRBJ1-5 NA TRBV7-2 CASRIGTSNQPQHF TGTGCCAGCCGTATTGGGACAAGCAATCAGCCCCAGCATTTT
once TRBJ2-7 TRBD1 TRBV5-6 CASSSFGTGYYEQYF TGTGCCAGCAGCTCGTTTGGGACAGGGTACTACGAGCAGTACTTC
once TRBJ1-3 NA TRBV19 CASSLDSGNTIYF TGTGCCAGTAGTCTGGACAGTGGTAACACCATATATTTT
NA TRBJ1-2 TRBD1 TRBV18 CASSPGTGKGYTF TGTGCCAGCTCACCCGGGACAGGGAAGGGCTACACCTTC
NA TRBJ1-5 TRBD1 TRBV29-1 CSAETGVGQPQHF TGCAGCGCCGAAACAGGGGTAGGTCAGCCCCAGCATTTT
NA TRBJ1-1 NA TRBV3-1/TRBV3-2 CASSRALNTEAFF TGTGCCAGCAGCCGAGCCCTGAACACTGAAGCTTTCTTT
NA TRBJ1-1 NA TRBV5-1 CASSLEARGTEAFF TGCGCCAGCAGCTTGGAGGCCAGGGGAACTGAAGCTTTCTTT
NA TRBJ2-3 TRBD2 TRBV7-9 CASSLTSGMGTDTQYF TGTGCCAGCAGCTTGACTAGCGGGATGGGTACAGATACGCAGTATTTT
NA TRBJ1-3 NA TRBV19 CASSAWTTGNTIYF TGTGCCAGTAGTGCTTGGACAACTGGAAACACCATATATTTT